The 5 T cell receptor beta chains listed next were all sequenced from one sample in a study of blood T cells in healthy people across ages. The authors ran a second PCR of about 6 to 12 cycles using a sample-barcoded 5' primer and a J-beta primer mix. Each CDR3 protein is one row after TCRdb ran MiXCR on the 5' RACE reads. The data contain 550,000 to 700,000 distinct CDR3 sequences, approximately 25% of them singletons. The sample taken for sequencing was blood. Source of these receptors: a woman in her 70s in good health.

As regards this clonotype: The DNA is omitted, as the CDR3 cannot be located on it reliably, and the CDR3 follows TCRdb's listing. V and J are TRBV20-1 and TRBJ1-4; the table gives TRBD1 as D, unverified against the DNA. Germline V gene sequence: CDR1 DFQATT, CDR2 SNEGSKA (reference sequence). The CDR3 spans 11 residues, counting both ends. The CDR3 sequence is CSVPVYGKLFF.

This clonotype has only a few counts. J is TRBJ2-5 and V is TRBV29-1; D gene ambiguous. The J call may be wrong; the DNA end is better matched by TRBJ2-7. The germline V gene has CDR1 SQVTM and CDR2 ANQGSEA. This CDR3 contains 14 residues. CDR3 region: CSVEDITLGYEQYF. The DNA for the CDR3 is TGCAGCGTTGAGGATATAACCCTCGGATACGAGCAGTACTTC.

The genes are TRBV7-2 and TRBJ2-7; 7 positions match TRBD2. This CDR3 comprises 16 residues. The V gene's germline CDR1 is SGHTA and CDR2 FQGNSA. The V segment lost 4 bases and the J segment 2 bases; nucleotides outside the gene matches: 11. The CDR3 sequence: CASSWGGGNQPYEQYF. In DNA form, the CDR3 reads TGTGCCAGCAGCTGGGGGGGAGGAAACCAGCCCTACGAGCAGTACTTC.

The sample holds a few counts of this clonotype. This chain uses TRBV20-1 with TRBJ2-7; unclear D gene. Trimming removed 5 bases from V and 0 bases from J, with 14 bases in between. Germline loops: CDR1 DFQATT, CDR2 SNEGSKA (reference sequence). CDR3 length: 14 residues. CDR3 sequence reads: CSAQRQESSYEQYF. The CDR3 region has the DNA TGCAGTGCTCAGCGCCAGGAGAGCTCCTACGAGCAGTACTTC.

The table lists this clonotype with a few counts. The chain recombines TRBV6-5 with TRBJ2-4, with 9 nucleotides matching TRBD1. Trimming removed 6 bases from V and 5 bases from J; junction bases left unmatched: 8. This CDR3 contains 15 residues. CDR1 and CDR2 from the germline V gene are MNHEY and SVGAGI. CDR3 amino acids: CASRRSGTGQNIQYF. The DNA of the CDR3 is TGTGCCAGCAGACGCTCCGGGACAGGGCAAAACATTCAGTACTTC.